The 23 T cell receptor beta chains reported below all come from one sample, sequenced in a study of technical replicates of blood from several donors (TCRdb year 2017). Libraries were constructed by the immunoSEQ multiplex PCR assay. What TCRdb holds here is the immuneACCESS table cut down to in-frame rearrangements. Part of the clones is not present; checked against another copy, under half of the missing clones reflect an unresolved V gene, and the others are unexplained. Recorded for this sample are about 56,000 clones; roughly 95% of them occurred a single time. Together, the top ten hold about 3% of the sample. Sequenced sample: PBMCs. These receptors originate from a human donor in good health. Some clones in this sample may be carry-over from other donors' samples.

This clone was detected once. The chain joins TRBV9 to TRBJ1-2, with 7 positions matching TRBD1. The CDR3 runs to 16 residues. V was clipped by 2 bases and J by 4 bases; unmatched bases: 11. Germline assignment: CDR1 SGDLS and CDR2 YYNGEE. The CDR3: CASSVQGGPTPYGYTF. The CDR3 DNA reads TGTGCCAGCAGCGTGCAGGGGGGTCCCACCCCCTATGGCTACACCTTC.

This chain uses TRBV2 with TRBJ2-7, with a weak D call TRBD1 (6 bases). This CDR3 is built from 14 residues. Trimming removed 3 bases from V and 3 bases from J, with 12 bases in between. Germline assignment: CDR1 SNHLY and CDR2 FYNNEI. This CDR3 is CASSDPDSHYEQYF. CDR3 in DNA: TGTGCCAGCAGTGACCCGGACAGTCACTACGAGCAGTACTTC.

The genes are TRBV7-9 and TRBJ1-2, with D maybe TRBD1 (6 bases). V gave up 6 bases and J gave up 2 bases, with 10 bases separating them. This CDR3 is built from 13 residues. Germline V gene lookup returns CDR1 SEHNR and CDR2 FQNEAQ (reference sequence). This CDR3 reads CASSSTGNYGYTF. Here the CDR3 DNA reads TGTGCCAGCAGTTCCACAGGGAACTATGGCTACACCTTC.

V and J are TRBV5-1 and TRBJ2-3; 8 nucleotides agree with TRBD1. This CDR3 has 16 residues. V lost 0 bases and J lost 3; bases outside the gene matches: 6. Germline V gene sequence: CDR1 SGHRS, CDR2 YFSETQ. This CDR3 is CASSLGFRQGTDTQYF. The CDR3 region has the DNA TGCGCCAGCAGCTTGGGGTTTAGACAGGGGACAGATACGCAGTATTTT.

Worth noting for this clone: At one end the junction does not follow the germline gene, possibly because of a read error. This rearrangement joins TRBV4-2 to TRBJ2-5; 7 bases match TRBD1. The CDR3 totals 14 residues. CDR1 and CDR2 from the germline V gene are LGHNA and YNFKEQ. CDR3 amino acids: CVSSQAGGQETQYF. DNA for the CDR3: TGTGTCAGCAGCCAAGCAGGGGGCCAAGAGACCCAGTACTTC.

The CDR3 DNA reads as TGTGCCAGCAGACCAAACAGACAGGGAAACACTGAAGCTTTCTTT. It encodes CASRPNRQGNTEAFF. The chain carries TRBV2 and TRBJ1-1, with 7 bases aligning to TRBD1. Germline V gives CDR1 SNHLY, CDR2 FYNNEI. The CDR3 is made up of 15 amino acids. After removal of 6 bases from V and 2 bases from J, the junction contained 9 bases not matched to a gene.

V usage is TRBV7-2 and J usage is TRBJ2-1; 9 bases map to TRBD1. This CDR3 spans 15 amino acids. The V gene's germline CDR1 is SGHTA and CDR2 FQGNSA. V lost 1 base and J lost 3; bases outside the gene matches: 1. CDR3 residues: CASSLGQGGYNEQFF. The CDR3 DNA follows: TGTGCCAGCAGCTTAGGACAGGGGGGCTACAATGAGCAGTTCTTC.

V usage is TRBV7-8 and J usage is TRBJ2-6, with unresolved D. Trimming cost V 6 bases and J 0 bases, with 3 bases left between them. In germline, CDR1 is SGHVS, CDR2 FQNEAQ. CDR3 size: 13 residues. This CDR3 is CASRASGANVLTF. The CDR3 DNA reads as TGTGCCAGCAGGGCCTCTGGGGCCAACGTCCTGACTTTC.

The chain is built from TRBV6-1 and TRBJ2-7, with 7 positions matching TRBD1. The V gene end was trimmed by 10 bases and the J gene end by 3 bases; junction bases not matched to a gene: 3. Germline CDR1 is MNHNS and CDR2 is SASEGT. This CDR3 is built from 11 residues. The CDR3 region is CATRQGYEQYF. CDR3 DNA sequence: TGTGCCACCAGACAGGGCTACGAGCAGTACTTC.

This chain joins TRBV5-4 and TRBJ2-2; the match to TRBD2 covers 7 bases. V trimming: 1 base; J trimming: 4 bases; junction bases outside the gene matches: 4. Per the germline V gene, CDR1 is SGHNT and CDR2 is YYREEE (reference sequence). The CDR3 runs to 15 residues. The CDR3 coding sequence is TGTGCCAGCAGCTTGAGAGCGGGGAGCACCGGGGAGCTGTTTTTT. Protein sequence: CASSLRAGSTGELFF.

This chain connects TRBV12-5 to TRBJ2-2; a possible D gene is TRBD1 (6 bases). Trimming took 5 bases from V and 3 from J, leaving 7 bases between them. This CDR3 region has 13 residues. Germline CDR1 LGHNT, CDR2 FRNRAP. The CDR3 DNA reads TGTGCTAGTGGTCAGGGGTACACCGGGGAGCTGTTTTTT. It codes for CASGQGYTGELFF.

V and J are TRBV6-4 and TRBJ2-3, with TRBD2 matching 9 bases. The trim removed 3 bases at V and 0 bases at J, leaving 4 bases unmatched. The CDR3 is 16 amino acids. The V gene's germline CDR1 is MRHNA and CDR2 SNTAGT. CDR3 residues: CASSEGSGGSTDTQYF. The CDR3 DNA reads TGTGCCAGCAGTGAAGGTAGCGGGGGTAGCACAGATACGCAGTATTTT.

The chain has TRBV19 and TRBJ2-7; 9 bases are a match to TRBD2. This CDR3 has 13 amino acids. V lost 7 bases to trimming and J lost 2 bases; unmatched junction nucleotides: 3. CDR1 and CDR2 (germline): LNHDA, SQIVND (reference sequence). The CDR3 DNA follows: TGTGCCAGTAAAGCTAGCGGGACCTACGAGCAGTACTTC. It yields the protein CASKASGTYEQYF.

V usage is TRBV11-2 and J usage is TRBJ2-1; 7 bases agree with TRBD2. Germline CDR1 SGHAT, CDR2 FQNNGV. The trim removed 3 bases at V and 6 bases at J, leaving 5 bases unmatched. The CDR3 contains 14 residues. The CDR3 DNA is TGTGCCAGCAGCTTTAGCGGGCCCACCAATGAGCAGTTCTTC. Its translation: CASSFSGPTNEQFF.

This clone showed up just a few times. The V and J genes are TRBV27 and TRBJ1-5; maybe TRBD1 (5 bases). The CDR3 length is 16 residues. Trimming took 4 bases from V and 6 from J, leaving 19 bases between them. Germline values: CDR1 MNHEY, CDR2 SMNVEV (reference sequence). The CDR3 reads CASSSIQVVSGQPQHF. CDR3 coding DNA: TGTGCCAGCAGTTCAATACAGGTCGTTTCAGGTCAGCCCCAGCATTTT.

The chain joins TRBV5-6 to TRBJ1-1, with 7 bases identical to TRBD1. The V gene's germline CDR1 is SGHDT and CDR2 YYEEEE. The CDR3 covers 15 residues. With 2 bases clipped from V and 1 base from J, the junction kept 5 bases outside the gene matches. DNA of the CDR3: TGTGCCAGCAGCTTACAGACAGGGACGAACACTGAAGCTTTCTTT. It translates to CASSLQTGTNTEAFF.

In DNA form, the CDR3 reads TGTGCCAGCAGCGAATCACAGGGGGGGATGCCCCCAAACATTCAGTACTTC. Translated: CASSESQGGMPPNIQYF. The chain has TRBV9 and TRBJ2-4, with D possibly matching TRBD1 (8 bases). CDR1 and CDR2 (germline): SGDLS, YYNGEE. V lost 3 bases to trimming and J lost 6 bases, with 22 bases between them. The CDR3 has 17 amino acids.

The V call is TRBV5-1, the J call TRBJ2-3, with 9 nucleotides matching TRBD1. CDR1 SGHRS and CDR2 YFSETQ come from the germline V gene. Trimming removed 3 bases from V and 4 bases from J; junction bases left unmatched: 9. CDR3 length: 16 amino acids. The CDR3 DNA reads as TGCGCCAGCAGCTGGACAGGGGCCGCGGGATCAGATACGCAGTATTTT. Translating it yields CASSWTGAAGSDTQYF.

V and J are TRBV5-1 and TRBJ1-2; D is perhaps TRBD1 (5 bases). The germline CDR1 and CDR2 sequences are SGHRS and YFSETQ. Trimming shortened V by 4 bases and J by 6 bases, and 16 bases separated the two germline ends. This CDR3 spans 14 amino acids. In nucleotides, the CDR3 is TGCGCCAGCAGCCCCAATAGTGGGGGGAATGGCTACACCTTC. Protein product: CASSPNSGGNGYTF.

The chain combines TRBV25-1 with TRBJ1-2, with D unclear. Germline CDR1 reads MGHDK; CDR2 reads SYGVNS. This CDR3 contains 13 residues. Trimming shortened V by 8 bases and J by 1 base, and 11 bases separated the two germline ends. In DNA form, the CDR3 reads TGTGCCAGCCAACAAGAGGGTAACTATGGCTACACCTTC. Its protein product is CASQQEGNYGYTF.

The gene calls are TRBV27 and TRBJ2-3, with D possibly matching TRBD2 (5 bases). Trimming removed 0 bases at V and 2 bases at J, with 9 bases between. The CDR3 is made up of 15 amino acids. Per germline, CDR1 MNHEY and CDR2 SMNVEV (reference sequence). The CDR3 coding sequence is TGTGCCAGCAGTTTATCGCGGGCGAACACAGATACGCAGTATTTT. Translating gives CASSLSRANTDTQYF.

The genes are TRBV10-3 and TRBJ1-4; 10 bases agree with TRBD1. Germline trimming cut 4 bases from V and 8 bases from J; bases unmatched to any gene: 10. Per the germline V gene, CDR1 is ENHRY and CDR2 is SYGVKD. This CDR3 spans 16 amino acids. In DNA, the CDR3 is TGTGCCATCAGTGCATCCAGACAGGGGGCTTGGGAAAAACTGTTTTTT. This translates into CAISASRQGAWEKLFF.

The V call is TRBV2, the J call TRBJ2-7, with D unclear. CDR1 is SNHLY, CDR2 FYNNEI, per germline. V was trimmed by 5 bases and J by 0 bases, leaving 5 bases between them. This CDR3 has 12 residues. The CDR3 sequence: CASSPSSYEQYF. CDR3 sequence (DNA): TGTGCCAGCAGTCCGAGCTCCTACGAGCAGTACTTC.